This note documents a single T cell receptor beta chain sequence. This sample is part of a study of T cell changes during pregnancy in multiple sclerosis. V gave up 4 bases and J gave up 6 bases, with 14 bases separating them. Germline CDR1 reads SGHRS; CDR2 reads YFSETQ. CDR3 length: 13 amino acids. TCRdb keeps only in-frame clones here, not all; method: immunoSEQ multiplex PCR. The sample yields approximately 60,000 clones, about 87% seen once. This clonotype was obtained from a human donor whose cells served as feeder cells for cultures in a pregnancy study. V and J are TRBV5-1 and TRBJ2-7; D unclear. Sequenced: peripheral blood from another person, used as feeder cells. Here the CDR3 reads CASSLDGEGEQYF. CDR3 nucleotides: TGCGCCAGCAGCCTGGATGGCGAAGGCGAGCAGTACTTC. Based on the CDR3 plus reference TRBV5-1 and TRBJ2-7, the full variable domain is KAGVTQTPRYLIKTRGQQVTLSCSPISGHRSVSWYQQTPGQGLQFLFEYFSETQRNKGNFPGRFSGRQFSNSRSEMNVSTLELGDSALYLCASSLDGEGEQYFGPGTRLTVT.